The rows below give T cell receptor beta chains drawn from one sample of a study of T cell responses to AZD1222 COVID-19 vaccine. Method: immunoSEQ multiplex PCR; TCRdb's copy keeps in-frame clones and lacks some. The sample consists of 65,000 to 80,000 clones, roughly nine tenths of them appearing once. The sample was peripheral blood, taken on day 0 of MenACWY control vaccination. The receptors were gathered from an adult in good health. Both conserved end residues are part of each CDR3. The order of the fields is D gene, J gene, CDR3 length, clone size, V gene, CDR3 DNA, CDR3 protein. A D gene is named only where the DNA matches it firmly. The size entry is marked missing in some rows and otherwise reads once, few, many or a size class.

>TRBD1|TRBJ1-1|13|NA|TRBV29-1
TGCAGCGTTTGCAGGGGGCTGAGCACTGAAGCTTTCTTT
CSVCRGLSTEAFF
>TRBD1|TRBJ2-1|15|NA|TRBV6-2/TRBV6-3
TGTGCCAGCAGTTACGGGACAGGGCACTACAATGAGCAGTTCTTC
CASSYGTGHYNEQFF
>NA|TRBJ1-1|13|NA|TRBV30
TGTGCCTGGACCCCGGTAGTGAACACTGAAGCTTTCTTT
CAWTPVVNTEAFF
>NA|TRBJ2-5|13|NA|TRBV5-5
TGTGCCAGCAGCTTGTGGGGGAGGGAGACCCAGTACTTC
CASSLWGRETQYF
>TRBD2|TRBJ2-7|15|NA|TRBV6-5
TGTGCCAGCAGTTACGAGGCTAGCGGGAAGTACGAGCAGTACTTC
CASSYEASGKYEQYF
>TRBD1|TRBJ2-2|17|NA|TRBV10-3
TGTGCCATCCGGGGGACAGGGAATAGGTCGAACACCGGGGAGCTGTTTTTT
CAIRGTGNRSNTGELFF
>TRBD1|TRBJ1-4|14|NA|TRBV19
TGTGCCAGTAGTCCGGGACAGACTAATGAAAAACTGTTTTTT
CASSPGQTNEKLFF
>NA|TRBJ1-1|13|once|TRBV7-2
TGTGCCAGCAGCTTAGAAGGCAACACTGAAGCTTTCTTT
CASSLEGNTEAFF
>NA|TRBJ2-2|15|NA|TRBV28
TGTGCCAGCAGGAAACAGGGCCCGAACACCGGGGAGCTGTTTTTT
CASRKQGPNTGELFF
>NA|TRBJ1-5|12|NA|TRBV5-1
TGCGCCAGCAGCTCAGAGTCATACGTCGGGCATTTT
CASSSESYVGHF
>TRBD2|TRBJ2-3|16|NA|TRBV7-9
TGTGCCAGCAGCTCTGTTGGACTAGCGGGGGCTTATACGCAGTATTTT
CASSSVGLAGAYTQYF
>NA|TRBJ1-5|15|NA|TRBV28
TGTGCCAGCAGTTTAGGCGGAAATAGCAATCAGCCCCAGCATTTT
CASSLGGNSNQPQHF
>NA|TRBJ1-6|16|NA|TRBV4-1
TGCGCCAGCAGCCAAGATGGGGCTATTCTCAATTCACCCCTCCACTTT
CASSQDGAILNSPLHF
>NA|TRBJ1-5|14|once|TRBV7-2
TGTGCCAGCAGCCCCCTGCATAGCAATCAGCCCCAGCATTTT
CASSPLHSNQPQHF
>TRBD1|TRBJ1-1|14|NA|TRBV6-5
TGTGCCAGCAGTTATCGACAGGGGGTCACTGAAGCTTTCTTT
CASSYRQGVTEAFF
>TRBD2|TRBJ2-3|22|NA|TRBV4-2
TGTGCCAGCAGCCACCATAGACTAGCGGGGGGCTTAAAAACACTAACCACAGATACGCAGTATTTT
CASSHHRLAGGLKTLTTDTQYF
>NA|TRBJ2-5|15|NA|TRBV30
TGTGCCTGGAGTTTAGCAGGGAGAATCGGAAAGACCCAGTACTTC
CAWSLAGRIGKTQYF
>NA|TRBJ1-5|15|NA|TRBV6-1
TGTGCCAGCAGTGAATACAGGAGTAGCAATCAGCCCCAGCATTTT
CASSEYRSSNQPQHF
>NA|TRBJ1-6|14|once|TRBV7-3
TGTGCCAGCAGCTTACTCAGTTATAATTCACCCCTCCACTTT
CASSLLSYNSPLHF
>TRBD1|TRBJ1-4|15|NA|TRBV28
TGTGCCAGCAGGGTGACAGGGTCGGAACGTGAAAAACTGTTTTTT
CASRVTGSEREKLFF
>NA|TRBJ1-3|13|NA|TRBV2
TGTGCCAGCAGGGGCAACTCTGGAAACACCATATATTTT
CASRGNSGNTIYF
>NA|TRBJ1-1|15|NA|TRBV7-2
TGTGCCAGCAGCTTAGGGGGAATGGGGAACACTGAAGCTTTCTTT
CASSLGGMGNTEAFF
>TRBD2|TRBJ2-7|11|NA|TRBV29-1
TGCAGCGGGTCAACAGCGGGGGAGCAGTACTTC
CSGSTAGEQYF
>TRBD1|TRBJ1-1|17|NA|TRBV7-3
TGTGCCAGCAGCTTAGCGGGGGGACAGTTCGGGAACACTGAAGCTTTCTTT
CASSLAGGQFGNTEAFF
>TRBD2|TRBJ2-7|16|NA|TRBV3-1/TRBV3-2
TGTGCCAGCAGCCCATCACTAGCGGGAGTAGCCCACGAGCAGTACTTC
CASSPSLAGVAHEQYF
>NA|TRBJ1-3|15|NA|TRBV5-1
TGCGCCAGCAGCTTGGAGCCCGGGTTTGGAAACACCATATATTTT
CASSLEPGFGNTIYF
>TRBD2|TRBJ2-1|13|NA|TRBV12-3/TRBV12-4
TGTGCCAGCAGTTGGGAGGGTTACAATGAGCAGTTCTTC
CASSWEGYNEQFF
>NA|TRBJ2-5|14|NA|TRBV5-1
TGCGCCAGCAGCTTACCGGGACCCGGGGAGACCCAGTACTTC
CASSLPGPGETQYF
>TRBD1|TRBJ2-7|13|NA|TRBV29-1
TGCAGCGTTGCGGGACAGGGGAACCACGAGCAGTACTTC
CSVAGQGNHEQYF
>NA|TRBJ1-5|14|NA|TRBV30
TGTGCCTGTGCGGATGGGGTAAGCAATCAGCCCCAGCATTTT
CACADGVSNQPQHF
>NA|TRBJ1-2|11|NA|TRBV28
TGTGCCAGCAGCGGGAACTATGGCTACACCTTC
CASSGNYGYTF
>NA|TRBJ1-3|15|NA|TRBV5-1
TGCGCCAGCAGCCCGGGAGGGGGAAGTGGAAACACCATATATTTT
CASSPGGGSGNTIYF
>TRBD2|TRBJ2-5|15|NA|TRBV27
TGTGCCAGCACGGGGACTAGCGGGGGTAGTTGGACCCAGTACTTC
CASTGTSGGSWTQYF
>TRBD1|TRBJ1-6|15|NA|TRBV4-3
TGCGCCAGCAGCCAAGACGCAGGGGGCGATTCACCCCTCCACTTT
CASSQDAGGDSPLHF
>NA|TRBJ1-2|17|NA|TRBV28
TGTGCCAGCAGTTTGGACAAGGGCCTCCGTGGACAGTATGGCTACACCTTC
CASSLDKGLRGQYGYTF
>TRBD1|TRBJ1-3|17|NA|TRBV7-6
TGTGCCAGCAGCTTGGGAGCCGGGACAGGGCTTGGAAACACCATATATTTT
CASSLGAGTGLGNTIYF
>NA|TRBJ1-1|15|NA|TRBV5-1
TGCGCCAGCAGCCGCCTCTCAAATATGAACACTGAAGCTTTCTTT
CASSRLSNMNTEAFF
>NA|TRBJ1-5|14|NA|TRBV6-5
TGTGCCAGCATCTCAGATAGGGCTACTCAGCCCCAGCATTTT
CASISDRATQPQHF
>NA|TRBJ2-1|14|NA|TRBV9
TGTGCCAGCGCCGGGATGAACTCCTACAATGAGCAGTTCTTC
CASAGMNSYNEQFF
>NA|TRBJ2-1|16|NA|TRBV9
TGTGCCAGCAGCGCCACGGAGGGGAGCTCCTACAATGAGCAGTTCTTC
CASSATEGSSYNEQFF
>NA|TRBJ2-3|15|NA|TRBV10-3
TGTGCCATCAGTGAGTTCCCAGGGAACACAGATACGCAGTATTTT
CAISEFPGNTDTQYF
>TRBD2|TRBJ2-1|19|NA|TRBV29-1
TGCAGCGTTGTTGTCGGGTCGGGAGGGTTGTGGGCAGGTGACAATGAGCAGTTCTTC
CSVVVGSGGLWAGDNEQFF
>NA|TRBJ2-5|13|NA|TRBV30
TGTGCCTGGAGTGTAGTTAGTTCGGAGACCCAGTACTTC
CAWSVVSSETQYF
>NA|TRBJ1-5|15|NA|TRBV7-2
TGTGCCAGCAGCTTAGAAGGGTCGAGCAATCAGCCCCAGCATTTT
CASSLEGSSNQPQHF
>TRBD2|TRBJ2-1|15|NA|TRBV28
TGTGCCAGCAGTACGCCAGAACTAGCGGGGGTAACGCAGTTCTTC
CASSTPELAGVTQFF
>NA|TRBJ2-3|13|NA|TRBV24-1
TGTGCCACGGGGGAGCGGAGTACAGATACGCAGTATTTT
CATGERSTDTQYF
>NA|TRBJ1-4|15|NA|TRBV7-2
TGTGCCAGCGGGGGTCCGGGGACAACTAATGAAAAACTGTTTTTT
CASGGPGTTNEKLFF
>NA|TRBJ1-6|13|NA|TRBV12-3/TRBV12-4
TGTGCCAGCAGTTTACAGACAGCCTCACCCCTCCACTTT
CASSLQTASPLHF
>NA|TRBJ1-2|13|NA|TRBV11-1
TGTGCCAGCAGCTTTTCCGACAGTGATGGCTACACCTTC
CASSFSDSDGYTF
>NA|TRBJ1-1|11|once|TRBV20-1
TGCAGTGCCCCGACCCCCGGTGAAGCTTTCTTT
CSAPTPGEAFF
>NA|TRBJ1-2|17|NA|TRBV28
TGTGCCAGCAGTTTATATACCACCCTCAGGGCCAGGGCGGGCTACACCTTC
CASSLYTTLRARAGYTF
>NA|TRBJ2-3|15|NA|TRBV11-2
TGTGCCAGCAGCCCTGGGACCCACAACACAGATACGCAGTATTTT
CASSPGTHNTDTQYF